This TCR beta chain is drawn from a study of T cell responses to AZD1222 COVID-19 vaccine. Study-wide background: Both about-4-week and about-12-week second-dose recipients were combined. Study-wide points: The span of vaccine-associated CD4 TCRs extended across spike, with dominance at 160-218 and 743-854. Seropositivity was recorded at baseline in only six AZD1222 recipients.

Per the germline V gene, CDR1 is SEHNR and CDR2 is FQNEAQ (reference sequence). The CDR3 length is 16 residues. Trimming left V 7 bases short and J 2 bases short, with 19 bases between. Assay used: immunoSEQ multiplex PCR; TCRdb lists only in-frame clones, some missing. The data show approximately 180,000 clones, approximately 92% seen once. Note on this clone: Its matching antigen is unknown.

The sample was peripheral blood, taken on day 0 of AZD1222 vaccination. The chain recombines TRBV7-9 with TRBJ2-3, with a weak D call TRBD2 (5 bases). This TCR came from an adult in good health. The CDR3 DNA reads as TGTGCCAGCACCTCGCGGCTAGCCTACGCCACAGATACGCAGTATTTT. Translation: CASTSRLAYATDTQYF.